The 12 T cell receptor beta chains below all came from one sample that was sequenced in a study of CD4+ T cells in melanoma (dated by TCRdb to between 2021 and 2024). Receptors were amplified or captured by the immunoSEQ multiplex PCR assay. TCRdb mirrors the immuneACCESS table, restricted to in-frame sequences. Some clones are absent from its copies; in checked studies, under half trace to an unresolved V gene, and the reason for the others is unknown. This sample is represented by 7,500 to 9,500 clones; under 75% of them were singletons. Clones ranked in the top ten supply over 15% of the sample. Sequencing input: cells from a culture (not recorded whether cultured in vitro). The origin of the receptors is a human donor with melanoma.

The chain recombines TRBV19 with TRBJ2-4; 7 bases line up with TRBD1. Germline CDR1 LNHDA, CDR2 SQIVND (reference sequence). The CDR3 spans 15 residues. V trimming: 10 bases; J trimming: 1 base; junction bases outside the gene matches: 10. Written as DNA, the CDR3 is TGTGCCACCCAAGGGACAGCCACGGCCAAAAACATTCAGTACTTC. Its translation: CATQGTATAKNIQYF.

This chain connects TRBV7-2 to TRBJ2-1; 7 nucleotides line up with TRBD2. CDR1 and CDR2 (germline): SGHTA, FQGNSA. V dropped 5 bases and J dropped 0; count of bases not matched to a gene: 10. The CDR3 is 17 residues long. The CDR3 loop is CASSRGVFPSSYNEQFF. The CDR3 DNA is TGTGCCAGCAGCCGGGGGGTCTTCCCGAGCTCCTACAATGAGCAGTTCTTC.

This rearrangement joins TRBV5-1 to TRBJ1-4; D unclear. The V end was cut by 7 bases, the J end by 6 bases, with 19 bases between. CDR3 length: 15 amino acids. Germline CDR1 SGHRS, CDR2 YFSETQ. The CDR3 reads CASAGTGSSYEKLFF. DNA of the CDR3: TGCGCCAGCGCCGGAACCGGGTCGAGTTATGAAAAACTGTTTTTT.

This chain connects TRBV7-3 to TRBJ2-3, with 7 bases matching TRBD1. Germline CDR1 reads SGHTA; CDR2 reads FQGTGA. This CDR3 has 15 amino acids. J was trimmed by 0 bases and V by 5 bases; bases with no gene match: 5. DNA for the CDR3: TGTGCCAGCAGCCTCGACAGGGTTAGCACAGATACGCAGTATTTT. Its translation: CASSLDRVSTDTQYF.

The chain has TRBV6-1 and TRBJ1-1; no clear D. Trimming took 4 bases from V and 0 from J, leaving 6 bases between them. The CDR3 runs to 13 residues. The V gene's germline CDR1 is MNHNS and CDR2 SASEGT. The CDR3 here is CASSGFMNTEAFF. The CDR3 bases are TGTGCCAGCAGTGGATTCATGAACACTGAAGCTTTCTTT.

The chain employs TRBV19 and TRBJ1-6, with a weak D call TRBD1 (5 bases). Germline CDR1 reads LNHDA; CDR2 reads SQIVND (reference sequence). Trimming left V 5 bases short and J 2 bases short, with 13 bases between. This CDR3 is 16 amino acids long. CDR3 amino acids: CASSSRGGTYNSPLHF. The CDR3 DNA sequence: TGTGCCAGTAGTTCCCGGGGGGGAACCTATAATTCACCCCTCCACTTT.

This clone turned up a few times. J is TRBJ1-5 and V is TRBV30; D gene uncertain. Trimming took 7 bases from V and 4 from J, leaving 17 bases between them. This CDR3 region has 14 residues. Looked up from germline, CDR1 is GTSNPN and CDR2 is SVGIG (reference sequence). CDR3 in amino acids: CASSSWTANQPQHF. CDR3 DNA sequence: TGTGCCTCGAGCTCATGGACGGCGAATCAGCCCCAGCATTTT.

This clone came up a few times. V is TRBV30 and J is TRBJ1-2, with 11 nucleotides matching TRBD1. Trimming took 0 bases from V and 7 from J; bases not matched to a gene: 13. The CDR3 extends over 17 amino acids. The germline V gene has CDR1 GTSNPN and CDR2 SVGIG (reference sequence). The CDR3 loop is CAWSVKLPLDRGPGYTF. CDR3 coding DNA: TGTGCCTGGAGTGTAAAACTCCCCCTGGACAGGGGGCCTGGCTACACCTTC.

The chain is built from TRBV5-1 and TRBJ2-2; D is undetermined. There are 12 residues in the CDR3. V was cut by 1 base and J by 2 bases, with 0 bases left in between. Germline CDR1 SGHRS, CDR2 YFSETQ. This CDR3 is CASSLNTGELFF. CDR3 sequence (DNA): TGCGCCAGCAGCTTGAACACCGGGGAGCTGTTTTTT. The complete variable domain, with remaining parts taken from reference TRBV5-1 and TRBJ2-2, reads KAGVTQTPRYLIKTRGQQVTLSCSPISGHRSVSWYQQTPGQGLQFLFEYFSETQRNKGNFPGRFSGRQFSNSRSEMNVSTLELGDSALYLCASSLNTGELFFGEGSRLTVL.

The chain joins TRBV4-1 to TRBJ1-6; 7 bases are shared with TRBD1. Trimming cost V 1 base and J 8 bases; bases outside gene matches: 11. The germline V gene has CDR1 MGHRA and CDR2 YSYEKL. There are 17 residues in the CDR3. The CDR3 DNA reads as TGCGCCAGCAGCCAAGCGATCTTCGGGACAGCTTATTCACCCCTCCACTTT. Protein sequence: CASSQAIFGTAYSPLHF.

This clone has only one observation. This chain links TRBV10-3 with TRBJ2-7; 9 positions agree with TRBD2. CDR1 is ENHRY and CDR2 is SYGVKD in the germline V gene. The CDR3 loop spans 16 amino acids. V was clipped by 3 bases and J by 6 bases; unmatched bases: 12. The CDR3 nucleotides are TGTGCCATCAGTGATCGCGGGGGGGCAATGGTCCGCGAGCAGTACTTC. Protein sequence: CAISDRGGAMVREQYF.

This sequence joins TRBV7-2 and TRBJ2-2; a possible D gene is TRBD2 (5 bases). The length of the CDR3 is 14 residues. V was pared by 3 bases and J by 1 base, with 6 bases between. The V gene's germline CDR1 is SGHTA and CDR2 FQGNSA. CDR3 bases: TGTGCCAGCAGCTTTGCGGGGAACACCGGGGAGCTGTTTTTT. Protein product: CASSFAGNTGELFF.